This TCR beta chain was sequenced during a study of blood T cell repertoires in COVID-19. Study overall: PBMCs, B-cell-depleted T cells, or T cells provided the cDNA or gDNA that made up the material.

From germline, CDR1 is MGHRA and CDR2 YSYEKL. With 1 base removed from V and 1 base from J, the gap between germline ends came to 7 bases. The CDR3 covers 14 residues. Assay used: immunoSEQ multiplex PCR; TCRdb lists only in-frame clones, some missing. The table has roughly 200,000 clones, roughly 77% seen once. Input material: peripheral blood. This clonotype was sampled from a woman in her thirties or forties with COVID-19, enrolled during active disease. The chain combines TRBV4-1 with TRBJ1-1; D is ambiguous. The CDR3 DNA is TGCGCCAGCAGCCAAGTGGGAGAGAACACTGAAGCTTTCTTT. Translated, it gives CASSQVGENTEAFF.